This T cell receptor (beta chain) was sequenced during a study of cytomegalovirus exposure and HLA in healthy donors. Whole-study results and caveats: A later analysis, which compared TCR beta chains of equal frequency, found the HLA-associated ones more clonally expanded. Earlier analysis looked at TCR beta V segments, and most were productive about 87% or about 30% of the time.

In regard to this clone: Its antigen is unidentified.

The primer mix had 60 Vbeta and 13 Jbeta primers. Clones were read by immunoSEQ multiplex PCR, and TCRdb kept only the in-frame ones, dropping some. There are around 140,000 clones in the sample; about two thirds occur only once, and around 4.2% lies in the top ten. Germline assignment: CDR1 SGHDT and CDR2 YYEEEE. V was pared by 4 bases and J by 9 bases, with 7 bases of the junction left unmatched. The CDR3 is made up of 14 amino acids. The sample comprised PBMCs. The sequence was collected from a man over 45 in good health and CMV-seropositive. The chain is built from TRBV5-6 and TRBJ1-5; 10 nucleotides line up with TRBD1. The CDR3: CASSPGTGVRPQHF. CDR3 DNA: TGTGCCAGCAGCCCGGGGACAGGGGTAAGGCCCCAGCATTTT.